This T cell receptor beta chain came from a study of tumor-infiltrating lymphocytes in primary liver carcinoma. About the study: There were tumors of stage T1-T3 N0M0, each 4.2 to 10 cm across.

General study findings and limits: Lesser overlap characterized tumor-adjacent and tumor-blood pairs relative to tumor region pairs. Among top clones, only about 7.5-24% appeared in all five tumor regions.

Notes on this clonotype: Its specificity is not known.

Total RNA (roughly 550 ng) served as template for TCR beta cDNA synthesis primed by a constant-region primer. For TCR beta, libraries were produced by three nested multiplex PCR rounds using slightly modified ARM-PCR. A single record per CDR3 protein comes from TCRdb applying MiXCR to the multiplex PCR reads. The sample lists roughly 55,000 distinct CDR3 sequences, 60% to 85% occurring once. DNA and RNA were both co-extracted from roughly 18-30 mg of bulk tissue that had not been sorted. Resection treated the patients' primary liver carcinoma. This clonotype was sampled from a man aged 35-49 years with primary liver carcinoma and hepatitis B virus infection. Input material: liver tumor tissue from sampling region 2. Stated subset: tumor region T2, inferior pole.

The CDR3 sequence: CASSIGTSGNTGELFF. The CDR3 DNA reads TGTGCCAGCAGCATCGGGACTAGCGGGAACACCGGGGAGCTGTTTTTT. The chain couples TRBV5-4 to TRBJ2-2; 11 bases are a match to TRBD2. The germline V gene encodes CDR1 SGHNT and CDR2 YYREEE (reference sequence). CDR3 size: 16 residues. J was trimmed by 1 base and V by 4 bases; bases with no gene match: 3. Looking up the rest from reference TRBV5-4 and TRBJ2-2 gives the full variable domain: ETGVTQSPTHLIKTRGQQVTLRCSSQSGHNTVSWYQQALGQGPQFIFQYYREEENGRGNFPPRFSGLQFPNYSSELNVNALELDDSALYLCASSIGTSGNTGELFFGEGSRLTVL.